These 4 T cell receptor beta chains came from one sample sequenced in a study of blood T cell repertoires in COVID-19. Assay used: immunoSEQ multiplex PCR; TCRdb lists only in-frame clones, some missing. Seen here are a few hundred thousand clones, around 86% observed once, and the top ten hold about 7.6%. The sequencing input was peripheral blood. The receptors stem from a woman aged 70-85 years with active or convalescent COVID-19.

V gene TRBV5-1 combines with J gene TRBJ1-2; 7 positions agree with TRBD1. The CDR3 is 15 residues long. The ends lost 4 bases at V and 8 bases at J; junction bases unmatched: 14. CDR1 is SGHRS and CDR2 is YFSETQ in the germline V gene. CDR3 residues: CASSIALQGFGGYTF. The CDR3 region has the DNA TGCGCCAGCAGCATTGCCTTACAGGGGTTTGGAGGCTACACCTTC.

The rearrangement joins TRBV7-8 to TRBJ2-5; TRBD2 aligns across 7 bases. With 0 bases clipped from V and 5 bases from J, the junction kept 3 bases outside the gene matches. The CDR3 spans 14 residues. Germline assignment: CDR1 SGHVS and CDR2 FQNEAQ. The CDR3 region is CASSLASSGETQYF. Here the CDR3 DNA reads TGTGCCAGCAGCTTAGCGAGTAGCGGGGAGACCCAGTACTTC.

The chain carries TRBV4-1 and TRBJ1-4, with a possible D match to TRBD1 (5 bases). V lost 3 bases and J 1 base, leaving 6 bases between the germline ends. The length of the CDR3 is 14 residues. Germline lookup yields CDR1 MGHRA and CDR2 YSYEKL. CDR3 sequence: CASSHDRTNEKLFF. CDR3 in DNA: TGCGCCAGCAGCCACGACAGAACTAATGAAAAACTGTTTTTT.

The chain couples TRBV7-9 to TRBJ1-6; possibly TRBD1 for D (5 bases). Per the germline V gene, CDR1 is SEHNR and CDR2 is FQNEAQ (reference sequence). Trimming shortened V by 7 bases and J by 8 bases, and 18 bases separated the two germline ends. The CDR3 is 15 amino acids. This chain's CDR3 is CASTEPGGEHSPLHF. The CDR3 DNA reads TGTGCCAGCACCGAACCGGGGGGGGAGCATTCACCCCTCCACTTT.